This T cell receptor beta chain was documented in a study of T cell responses to AZD1222 COVID-19 vaccine. V dropped 1 base and J dropped 5 bases, with 9 bases sitting between them. The CDR3 contains 13 residues. CDR1 is SGHNT and CDR2 is YENEEA in the germline V gene. Some clones are missing from TCRdb's copy, which holds only in-frame ones; the method was immunoSEQ multiplex PCR. The sample contains under 200,000 clones, 90% to 95% of which appear only once. Remarks on this clone: The antigen remains undetermined.

Overall study findings and caveats: Among those given AZD1222, only five or six were seropositive at baseline.

Here the sequenced sample was peripheral blood, taken 28 days after the second dose of the MenACWY control vaccine. The sequence was collected from an adult who received the MenACWY meningococcal vaccine as a control. The V and J genes are TRBV11-3 and TRBJ2-7; D ambiguous. DNA of the CDR3: TGTGCCAGCAGCTTAGGTGGGTCCAACGAGCAGTACTTC. Protein: CASSLGGSNEQYF.